Below, 6 T cell receptor beta chains from the same sample are listed, as sequenced in a study of blood T cell repertoires in COVID-19. Data came from immunoSEQ multiplex PCR; TCRdb stores just in-frame clones and leaves some out. The data contain about 200,000 clones, 90% of them singletons. Specimen: peripheral blood. Receptors were obtained from a man aged 50-60 years with acute or convalescent COVID-19.

The rearrangement links TRBV5-8 to TRBJ2-7; TRBD1 matches at 7 bases. The J segment lost 3 bases and the V segment lost 3 bases, leaving 3 bases of the junction unmatched. The CDR3 has 13 residues. Germline CDR1 is SGHTS and CDR2 is YDEGEE. CDR3 DNA sequence: TGTGCCAGCAGCTCCACAGGGGACTACGAGCAGTACGTC. Protein product: CASSSTGDYEQYV.

Regarding this clone: At the DNA level, this CDR3 is encoded by other sequences in the same sample as well. The chain links TRBV7-6 to TRBJ2-1; TRBD2 matches at 14 bases. This CDR3 contains 15 residues. V dropped 5 bases and J dropped 6; count of bases not matched to a gene: 3. CDR1 SGHVS and CDR2 FNYEAQ come from the germline V gene. CDR3 nucleotide sequence: TGTGCCAGCAGCCTGGGACTAGCGGGAGTCAATGAGCAGTTCTTC. Translation: CASSLGLAGVNEQFF.

The rearrangement uses TRBV5-1 and TRBJ1-4; 8 nucleotides match TRBD1. Germline V gene lookup returns CDR1 SGHRS and CDR2 YFSETQ. V lost 2 bases to trimming and J lost 6 bases; unmatched junction nucleotides: 9. The CDR3 has 16 residues. The CDR3 nucleotides read TGCGCCAGCAGCTTCAGTTACGGGACAGGCGATGAAAAACTGTTTTTT. Its translation: CASSFSYGTGDEKLFF.

V usage is TRBV15 and J usage is TRBJ1-2; D gene ambiguous. Trimming left V 0 bases short and J 2 bases short, with 10 bases between. CDR3 length equals 15 residues. CDR1 is LNHNV, CDR2 YYDKDF, per germline (reference sequence). CDR3 loop: CATSRDPTPNYGYTF. CDR3 nucleotide sequence: TGTGCCACCAGCAGAGACCCGACACCCAACTATGGCTACACCTTC.

The CDR3 nucleotides read TGTGCCAGCAGTTACAGACAGGCAGGGCAGCCCCAGCATTTT. As protein: CASSYRQAGQPQHF. V usage is TRBV6-6 and J usage is TRBJ1-5; the D gene is possibly TRBD1 (6 bases). The CDR3 has 14 residues. Trimming removed 2 bases at V and 7 bases at J, with 12 bases between. Per the germline V gene, CDR1 is MNHNY and CDR2 is SVGAGI (reference sequence).

This sequence joins TRBV11-2 and TRBJ2-1; the D gene is possibly TRBD1 (6 bases). V was trimmed by 5 bases and J by 8 bases, leaving 10 bases between them. The CDR3 has 12 amino acids. Germline V gene sequence: CDR1 SGHAT, CDR2 FQNNGV. The CDR3 here is CASSNRDHEQFF. The CDR3 nucleotides read TGTGCCAGCAGCAACAGGGATCATGAGCAGTTCTTC.